This T cell receptor beta chain is drawn from a study of T-cell memory formation after mild COVID-19. TCRdb itself ran the 5' RACE reads through MiXCR, one entry per CDR3 protein. The sample includes roughly 68,000 distinct CDR3 sequences, approximately 15% seen only once; the top ten take 31%. This CDR3 contains 13 residues. Germline lookup yields CDR1 SGHDT and CDR2 YYEEEE. The ends were cut back, 3 bases at V and 3 bases at J, with 10 bases in the middle. The rearrangement uses TRBV5-6 and TRBJ2-7; possibly TRBD1 or TRBD2 for D (5 bases each). Specimen: PBMCs or a T cell subset sorted from them (not recorded which). The source is an adult woman who had mild COVID-19 (a few samples of this study predate the infection). Cell type and time point are not known. CDR3 in DNA: TGTGCCAGCAGCTCCGGGGCCCACTACGAGCAGTACTTC. Translation gives CASSSGAHYEQYF.